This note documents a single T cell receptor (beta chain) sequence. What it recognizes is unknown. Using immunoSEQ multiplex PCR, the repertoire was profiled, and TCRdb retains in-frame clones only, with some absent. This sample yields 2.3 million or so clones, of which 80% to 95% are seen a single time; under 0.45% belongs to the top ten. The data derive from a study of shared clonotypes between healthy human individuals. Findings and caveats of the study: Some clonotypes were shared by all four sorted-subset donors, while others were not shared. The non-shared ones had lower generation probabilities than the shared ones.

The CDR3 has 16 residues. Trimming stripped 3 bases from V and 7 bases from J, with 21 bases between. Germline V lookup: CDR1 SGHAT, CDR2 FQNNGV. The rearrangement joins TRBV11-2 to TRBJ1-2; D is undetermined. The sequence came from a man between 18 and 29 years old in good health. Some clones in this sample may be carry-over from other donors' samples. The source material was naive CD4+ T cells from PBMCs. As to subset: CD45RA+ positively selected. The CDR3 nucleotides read TGTGCCAGCAGCTTCTCGGGAACGGGCTCTCATGGTGGCTACACCTTC. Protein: CASSFSGTGSHGGYTF.